This T cell receptor (beta chain) was sequenced during a study of blood T cells in healthy people across ages. For this clonotype: Its antigen is unknown. A much larger clone differs by one base, so this may be a read error.

The CDR3 contains 13 residues. The V end lost 8 bases, the J end lost 3 bases, and 12 bases lay between the germline ends. Per the germline V gene, CDR1 is LGHNA and CDR2 is YSLEER. Findings of the study overall: Observed TCR beta diversity per million T cells went down as age went up. This fall followed a roughly linear course with age.

Primers used in a second PCR of roughly 6 to 11 cycles were a sample-barcoded 5' primer and a J-beta primer mix. TCRdb re-called the 5' RACE reads through MiXCR, storing one row per CDR3 protein. The table records around 1,100,000 distinct CDR3 sequences, 35% to 45% of them present only once. Each sample had at least 6.5 million PBMCs isolated. The amount of total RNA extracted per sample was at least 6 micrograms. The receptor's source is a man between 18 and 35 years old in good health. Sample: blood. The V gene is TRBV4-3, the J gene TRBJ2-3; no definite D call. The CDR3 DNA sequence: TGCGCCAGCTGCGCCGGACGGACAGATACGCAGTATTTT. Amino acids: CASCAGRTDTQYF.